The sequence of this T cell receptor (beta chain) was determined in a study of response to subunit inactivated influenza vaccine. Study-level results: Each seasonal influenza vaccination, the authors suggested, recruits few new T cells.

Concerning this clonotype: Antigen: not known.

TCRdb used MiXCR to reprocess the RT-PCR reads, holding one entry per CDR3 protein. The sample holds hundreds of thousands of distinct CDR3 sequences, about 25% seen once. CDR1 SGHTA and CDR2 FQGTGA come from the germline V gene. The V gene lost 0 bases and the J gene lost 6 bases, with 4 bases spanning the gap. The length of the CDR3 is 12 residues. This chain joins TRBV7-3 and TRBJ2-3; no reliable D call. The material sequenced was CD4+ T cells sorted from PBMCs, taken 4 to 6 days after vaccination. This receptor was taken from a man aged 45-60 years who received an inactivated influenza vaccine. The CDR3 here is CASSLTRDTQYF. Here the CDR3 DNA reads TGTGCCAGCAGCTTAACGAGGGATACGCAGTATTTT.